The 29 T cell receptor beta chains below come from one sample, sequenced in a study of tumor-infiltrating lymphocytes in primary liver carcinoma. They got blood RNA out of unsorted whole blood and also pulled out germline DNA. Total RNA (approximately 450 ng) served as template for TCR beta cDNA synthesis primed by a constant-region primer. Libraries covering TCR beta were generated through three nested multiplex PCR rounds (using a slightly modified ARM-PCR). Forward primers for TRBV1-TRBV30 and a C-beta reverse primer served the first two PCR rounds, at about 11 cycles each. TCRdb itself ran the multiplex PCR reads through MiXCR, one entry per CDR3 protein. The sample lists 330,000 or so distinct CDR3 sequences; about two thirds were seen once. Material for sequencing was peripheral blood. These receptors were collected from a man aged 35 to 55 with primary liver carcinoma and hepatitis B virus infection.

This clonotype has ten or more counts. This chain connects TRBV5-1 to TRBJ2-1; TRBD2 agrees at 14 bases. The CDR3 loop spans 13 amino acids. The junction had 5 bases not matched to a gene; V was cut back by 4 bases and J by 14 bases. From germline, CDR1 is SGHRS and CDR2 YFSETQ. In DNA, the CDR3 is TGCGCCAGCAGCATCGGGACTAGCGGGAGTAAGTTCTTC. It translates to CASSIGTSGSKFF.

For this clonotype: No conserved phenylalanine or tryptophan is present at the end of the CDR3, so a read error is the likely explanation. The rearrangement links TRBV11-2 to TRBJ2-5; no clear D gene. The CDR3 has 14 residues. V shed 9 bases and J shed 2 bases, with 16 bases lying between them. Germline values: CDR1 SGHAT, CDR2 FQNNGV. CDR3 DNA sequence: TGTGCCAGTAGCCGAGCGACTCCTCAAGAGACCCAGTACCTC. This sequence encodes CASSRATPQETQYL.

This clonotype was seen more than once but under ten times. The chain links TRBV7-9 to TRBJ1-6; perhaps TRBD1 as D (5 bases). The V end lost 4 bases, the J end lost 7 bases, and 11 bases lay between the germline ends. The CDR3 runs 14 residues. From germline, CDR1 is SEHNR and CDR2 FQNEAQ (reference sequence). The CDR3 DNA follows: TGTGCCAGCAGCTCCGACAGTCCGAATTCACCCCTCCACTTT. Translating it yields CASSSDSPNSPLHF. Full variable domain (rest looked up from reference TRBV7-9 and TRBJ1-6): DTGVSQNPRHKITKRGQNVTFRCDPISEHNRLYWYRQTLGQGPEFLTYFQNEAQLEKSRLLSDRFSAERPKGSFSTLEIQRTEQGDSAMYLCASSSDSPNSPLHFGNGTRLTVT.

The chain recombines TRBV12-3 or TRBV12-4 with TRBJ1-2; D possibly corresponds to TRBD1 (5 bases). V lost 6 bases to trimming and J lost 5 bases, with 13 bases between them. The CDR3 contains 13 residues. The CDR3 nucleotides read TGTGCCAGCAGCCAGACATGGGGGTATGGCTACACCTTC. This encodes CASSQTWGYGYTF.

The CDR3 coding sequence is TGTGCCAGCAGCTTGGGGACGGTCAATGAGCAGTTCTTC. It is translated as CASSLGTVNEQFF. The V gene is TRBV7-9, the J gene TRBJ2-1; D is possibly TRBD1 or TRBD2 (5 bases each). V shed 3 bases and J shed 6 bases, with 9 bases lying between them. The CDR3 runs 13 residues. Germline CDR1 is SEHNR and CDR2 is FQNEAQ (reference sequence).

This chain joins TRBV11-2 and TRBJ1-2, with D perhaps matching TRBD1 (6 bases). Germline V gene data show CDR1 as SGHAT and CDR2 as FQNNGV. This CDR3 has 13 residues. The ends were cut back, 9 bases at V and 8 bases at J, with 19 bases in the middle. The CDR3 reads CASGLAAGDGYTF. CDR3 DNA sequence: TGTGCCAGTGGCTTAGCTGCAGGGGACGGCTACACCTTC.

This clonotype was detected only once. This may be a read error, as it is one base from a much larger clone. The chain has TRBV10-1 and TRBJ2-5; 9 nucleotides line up with TRBD2. CDR1 WNHNN and CDR2 SYGVQD come from the germline V gene (reference sequence). The CDR3 extends over 17 amino acids. The CDR3 reads CTSSESSGIGRKETQYF. CDR3 in DNA: TGCACCAGCAGTGAATCTAGCGGGATCGGAAGGAAGGAGACCCAGTACTTC.

This clonotype was recorded at least ten times. The chain is built from TRBV11-2 and TRBJ1-6; D not resolved. The CDR3 length is 13 residues. V lost 5 bases, J lost 7 bases, and 9 bases lay in between. Germline lookup yields CDR1 SGHAT and CDR2 FQNNGV. The CDR3 DNA follows: TGTGCCAGCAGCCCCGGAAAGAATTCACCCCTCCACTTT. Encoded protein: CASSPGKNSPLHF.

As concerns this clonotype: At one end the junction does not follow the germline gene, possibly because of a read error. The chain combines TRBV11-2 with TRBJ2-1, with no clear D. CDR1 and CDR2 (germline): SGHAT, FQNNGV. CDR3 length equals 16 residues. CDR3 loop: CASSLSLSVVYNKQFF. CDR3 nucleotides: TGTGCCAGCAGCTTATCTCTATCGGTCGTTTACAATAAGCAGTTCTTC.

Concerning this clonotype itself: Likely a read error: the CDR3 ends without its conserved phenylalanine or tryptophan. It is unclear where the CDR3 begins or ends on the DNA, so no DNA is shown, and the CDR3 is as TCRdb lists it. V and J are TRBV6-1 and TRBJ2-4; the table calls TRBD2, which could not be checked here. Germline V CDR1 and CDR2: MNHNS, SASEGT. The CDR3 extends over 14 residues, inclusive of both ends. CDR3 sequence reads: CASSASGSWDIKYL.

A remark on this clonotype: A much larger clone lies one base from this, so it may be a read error. The J gene is TRBJ1-2, the V gene TRBV10-2, with D possibly TRBD1 on 5 matching bases. Germline loops: CDR1 WSHSY, CDR2 SAAADI. The CDR3 covers 14 residues. The germline V and J ends were trimmed by 6 bases and 5 bases, with 16 bases remaining between them. The DNA for the CDR3 is TGCGCCAGCAGAGATGCAGGGAGTGGGTATGGCTACACCTTC. Protein sequence: CASRDAGSGYGYTF.

V usage is TRBV11-2 and J usage is TRBJ1-2; 11 nucleotides agree with TRBD1. The CDR3 totals 18 residues. The trim removed 6 bases at V and 5 bases at J, leaving 17 bases unmatched. The V gene's germline CDR1 is SGHAT and CDR2 FQNNGV. As DNA, the CDR3 is TGTGCCAGCAGGCTAAGACTGGACAGGGGGCGAAAGGGGTATGGCTACACCTTC. Encoded protein: CASRLRLDRGRKGYGYTF.

The J gene is TRBJ2-5, the V gene TRBV2; D is perhaps TRBD2 (7 bases). This CDR3 contains 12 residues. V lost 8 bases, J lost 4 bases, and 11 bases lay in between. In germline, CDR1 is SNHLY, CDR2 FYNNEI. In DNA, the CDR3 is TGTGCCAGCCGGGGGGCGGGAGAGACCCAGTACTTC. It specifies CASRGAGETQYF.

As for this clonotype: A read error may produce the germline difference seen at one junction end. This chain joins TRBV5-1 and TRBJ2-3; weak D call: TRBD2 (5 bases). The CDR3 consists of 13 residues. Germline-derived CDR1 and CDR2 are SGHRS and YFSETQ. CDR3 sequence: CASSAGFTDTQYF. Written as DNA, the CDR3 is TGCGCCAGCAGCGCGGGTTTCACAGATACACAGTATTTT.

The sample holds one count of this clonotype. Just one base apart from a much larger clone, this may be a read error. The chain recombines TRBV6-2 or TRBV6-3 with TRBJ2-2; TRBD1 matches 10 bases. Germline lookup yields CDR1 MNHEY and CDR2 SVGEGT. The CDR3 contains 17 residues. CDR3 sequence: CVSSYPRQGARTGELFF. The CDR3 region has the DNA TGTGTCAGCAGTTACCCTAGACAGGGGGCAAGGACCGGGGAGCTGTTTTTT.

This clonotype was counted once. One end of the junction fails to match germline, which may point to a read error. The chain is built from TRBV28 and TRBJ1-6; 9 bases line up with TRBD1. Germline V lookup: CDR1 MDHEN, CDR2 SYDVKM. The CDR3 extends over 15 amino acids. The CDR3 DNA is TGTGCCAGCAGTCCATGGACAGGGGATAATTCACGCCTCCACTTT. Protein sequence: CASSPWTGDNSRLHF.

This clonotype was counted once. This is likely a read error, given that the CDR3 carries no conserved phenylalanine or tryptophan at its end. The CDR3 sequence: CASSRQPGLARSYKQYL. The CDR3 bases are TGTGCCAGCAGCCGACAGCCGGGACTAGCGAGAAGTTACAAGCAGTACCTC. The chain couples TRBV6-5 to TRBJ2-7, with 10 bases aligning to TRBD2. Per germline, CDR1 MNHEY and CDR2 SVGAGI. The CDR3 consists of 17 residues. Trimming cost V 6 bases and J 8 bases; bases outside gene matches: 19.

As for this clonotype: Since a much larger clone is just one base distant, this may be a read error. This sequence joins TRBV6-1 and TRBJ1-5, with D possibly matching TRBD1 (6 bases). Between the trimmed V and J ends, which lost 8 bases and 2 bases, there was a span of 19 bases. The CDR3 has 16 amino acids. Looked up from germline, CDR1 is MNHNS and CDR2 is SASEGT. The CDR3 nucleotides are TGTGCCAGCTGCAACAGTAGGGGGGTGGGCAATCAGCCCCAGCATTTT. It codes for CASCNSRGVGNQPQHF.

Comment on this clonotype: The junction differs from germline at one of its ends, possibly a read error. J is TRBJ2-7 and V is TRBV11-2; tentatively, D is TRBD1 (5 bases). CDR1 SGHAT and CDR2 FQNNGV come from the germline V gene. The CDR3 runs 12 residues. CDR3 in DNA: TGTGCCAGCGGCTTTACGCAGGGCCAGCAGTACTTC. Translated, it gives CASGFTQGQQYF. Based on the CDR3 plus reference TRBV11-2 and TRBJ2-7, the full variable domain is EAGVAQSPRYKIIEKRQSVAFWCNPISGHATLYWYQQILGQGPKLLIQFQNNGVVDDSQLPKDRFSAERLKGVDSTLKIQPAKLEDSAVYLCASGFTQGQQYFGPGTRLTVT.

This clonotype was detected ten times or more. The V gene is TRBV4-1, the J gene TRBJ2-1, with TRBD1 matching over 11 bases. Unmatched junction bases numbered 3, after V lost 3 bases and J lost 2 bases. This CDR3 spans 16 amino acids. Germline CDR1 is MGHRA and CDR2 is YSYEKL. CDR3 nucleotides: TGCGCCAGCAGCCAGGGGACAGGGGGGACCTACAATGAGCAGTTCTTC. This encodes CASSQGTGGTYNEQFF.

As regards this clonotype: Germline is not matched at one junction end, which may reflect a read error. The chain carries TRBV11-1 and TRBJ2-7; D gene ambiguous. Germline CDR1 and CDR2: SGHAT and FQDESV (reference sequence). The CDR3 has 14 residues. The CDR3 here is CASSLLPPPYDQYF. CDR3 coding DNA: TGTGCCAGCAGCTTGCTCCCCCCTCCCTACGATCAGTACTTC.

To note about this clonotype: A much more abundant neighbour one base away suggests this may be a read error. The chain is built from TRBV10-1 and TRBJ2-1, with D possibly matching TRBD1 (6 bases). There are 13 residues in the CDR3. Trimming pared 5 bases from V and 10 bases from J, leaving 15 bases between. Germline values: CDR1 WNHNN, CDR2 SYGVQD (reference sequence). This CDR3 reads CASSPEQGREQFF. As DNA, the CDR3 is TGCGCCAGCAGTCCGGAACAGGGAAGGGAGCAGTTCTTC.

A remark on this clonotype: A much larger clonotype is one base distant, so this may be a read error. V and J are TRBV5-4 and TRBJ2-3, with a weak D call TRBD1 (6 bases). The CDR3 is 15 amino acids. CDR1 and CDR2 (germline): SGHNT, YYREEE (reference sequence). V was trimmed by 0 bases and J by 7 bases, leaving 15 bases between them. In nucleotides, the CDR3 is TGTGCCAGCAGCTTGGATCAGGCAGGGACAAATACGCAGTATTTT. This encodes CASSLDQAGTNTQYF.

Comment on this clonotype: This clone may be a read error of a much larger clone one base away. The chain carries TRBV10-3 and TRBJ1-1; TRBD1 is a possible D gene (6 bases). Per germline, CDR1 ENHRY and CDR2 SYGVKD. V gave up 4 bases and J gave up 3 bases, with 9 bases separating them. The CDR3 sequence is 13 residues long. CDR3 sequence (DNA): TGTGCCATCAGTGTACAGGGTTACACTGAAGCTTTCTTT. Protein product: CAISVQGYTEAFF.

The rearrangement uses TRBV6-1 and TRBJ1-1; weak D call: TRBD1 (6 bases). The CDR3 loop spans 13 amino acids. Germline CDR1 is MNHNS and CDR2 is SASEGT. The V gene lost 1 base and the J gene lost 10 bases, with 13 bases spanning the gap. CDR3 nucleotides: TGTGCCAGCAGTGAAGACAGGGTCCTTGGAGCTTTCTTT. Its translation: CASSEDRVLGAFF.

This clonotype was detected once. This may stem from a read error, because a much larger clone lies one nucleotide away. The chain has TRBV29-1 and TRBJ1-1; D is perhaps TRBD1 (6 bases). Germline CDR1 reads SQVTM; CDR2 reads ANQGSEA. This CDR3 region has 12 residues. The CDR3 nucleotides are TGCAGCGTTGGGACAGTGAACACTGAAGCTCTCTTT. The encoded protein is CSVGTVNTEALF.

Note on this clonotype: The CDR3 ends on some other residue instead of the conserved phenylalanine or tryptophan, so this is likely a read error. The V and J genes are TRBV5-5 and TRBJ2-7, with no clear D. V dropped 0 bases and J dropped 1 base, with 8 bases sitting between them. Germline values: CDR1 SGHKS, CDR2 YYEKEE (reference sequence). The CDR3 spans 14 residues. As DNA, the CDR3 is TGTGCCAGCAGCTTGGCCGTCGGTTCCTACGAGCAGTACTTA. Translating it yields CASSLAVGSYEQYL.

Turning to this clonotype: A much larger clone lies one base from this, so it may be a read error. The chain recombines TRBV4-3 with TRBJ2-3, with D possibly being TRBD1 or TRBD2 (6 bases each). The CDR3 is made up of 17 amino acids. The germline V gene encodes CDR1 LGHNA and CDR2 YSLEER. CDR3 bases: TGCGCCAGCGGCCAAGATGGGGGCGGGGTGGCGGCAGATACGCAGTATTTT. This gives the protein CASGQDGGGVAADTQYF.

This clonotype showed up just once. Here the CDR3 omits its conserved ending phenylalanine or tryptophan, so a read error is the likely source. The V and J genes are TRBV12-3 or TRBV12-4 and TRBJ2-7; D may match TRBD1 or TRBD2 (5 bases each). CDR3 length equals 13 residues. V gave up 6 bases and J gave up 5 bases, with 14 bases separating them. The CDR3 sequence: CASRVQEAHEQYS. CDR3 DNA sequence: TGTGCCAGCAGAGTACAGGAGGCCCACGAGCAGTACTCC.